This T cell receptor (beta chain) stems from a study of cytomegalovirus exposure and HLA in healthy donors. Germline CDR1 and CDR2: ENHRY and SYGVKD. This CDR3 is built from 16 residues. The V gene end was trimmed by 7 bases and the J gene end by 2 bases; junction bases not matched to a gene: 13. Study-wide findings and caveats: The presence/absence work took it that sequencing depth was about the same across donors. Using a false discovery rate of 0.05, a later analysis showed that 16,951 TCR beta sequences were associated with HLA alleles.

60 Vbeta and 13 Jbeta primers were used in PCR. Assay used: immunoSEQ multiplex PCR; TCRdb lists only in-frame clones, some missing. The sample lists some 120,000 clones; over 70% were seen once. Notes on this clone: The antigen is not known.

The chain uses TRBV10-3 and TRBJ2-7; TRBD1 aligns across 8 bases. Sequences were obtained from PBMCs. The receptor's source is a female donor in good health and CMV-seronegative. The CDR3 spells CAINPDRAGSPYEQYF. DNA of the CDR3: TGTGCCATCAACCCGGACAGGGCGGGCTCGCCCTACGAGCAGTACTTC.